Shown below are 20 T cell receptor beta chains from a single sample sequenced in a study of blood T cell repertoires in COVID-19. The assay was immunoSEQ multiplex PCR, and TCRdb's table has in-frame clones only and misses some. The sample has about 120,000 clones, 87% seen once. The sample taken for sequencing was peripheral blood. The receptor source for this set is a woman in her 70s with acute or convalescent COVID-19.

The table lists this clone with a few counts. The chain is built from TRBV2 and TRBJ1-5; tentatively, D is TRBD1 (5 bases). This CDR3 has 15 amino acids. Germline V lookup: CDR1 SNHLY, CDR2 FYNNEI. V was cut by 5 bases and J by 2 bases, with 13 bases left in between. The CDR3 coding sequence is TGTGCCAGCAGTCTTCAGGGCCAGGGCAATCAGCCCCAGCATTTT. Translated: CASSLQGQGNQPQHF. Full variable domain (rest looked up from reference TRBV2 and TRBJ1-5): EPEVTQTPSHQVTQMGQEVILRCVPISNHLYFYWYRQILGQKVEFLVSFYNNEISEKSEIFDDQFSVERPDGSNFTLKIRSTKLEDSAMYFCASSLQGQGNQPQHFGDGTRLSIL.

The chain joins TRBV28 to TRBJ1-4; maybe TRBD1 (5 bases). Germline V gene sequence: CDR1 MDHEN, CDR2 SYDVKM. The CDR3 consists of 14 residues. Trimming removed 5 bases from V and 6 bases from J, with 13 bases in between. For the CDR3, the DNA is TGTGCCAGCAGTACCAGGGCATCCGATGAAAAACTGTTTTTT. Protein product: CASSTRASDEKLFF.

The chain is built from TRBV14 and TRBJ1-5; D may be TRBD1 (5 bases). V lost 4 bases to trimming and J lost 7 bases, with 11 bases between them. This CDR3 is built from 13 residues. In germline, CDR1 is SGHDN, CDR2 FVKESK. CDR3 region: CASSPDRGQPQHF. CDR3 nucleotides: TGTGCCAGCAGCCCCGACCGGGGGCAGCCCCAGCATTTT.

On this clone: The conserved phenylalanine or tryptophan normally closing the CDR3 is absent here, so this likely arose from a read error. The limits of the CDR3 on the DNA are not certain, so only TCRdb's listed CDR3 is given. The chain links TRBV11-2 to TRBJ1-1; the table calls TRBD1, which could not be checked here. Germline V CDR1 and CDR2: SGHAT, FQNNGV. The CDR3 is 13 residues long, counting both termini. The CDR3 spells CASSLSPDSSVCT.

J is TRBJ1-2 and V is TRBV28, with a tentative D call TRBD1 (6 bases). Trimming left V 5 bases short and J 0 bases short, with 13 bases between. Germline values: CDR1 MDHEN, CDR2 SYDVKM. The CDR3 runs 15 residues. CDR3 sequence (DNA): TGTGCCAGCAGTCCCGGCGGACAGACTAACTATGGCTACACCTTC. Its protein product is CASSPGGQTNYGYTF.

The chain employs TRBV18 and TRBJ2-7, with D unclear. There are 14 residues in the CDR3. CDR1 is KGHSH and CDR2 is LQKENI in the germline V gene. Trimming shortened V by 3 bases and J by 3 bases, and 12 bases separated the two germline ends. The CDR3 DNA is TGTGCCAGCTCACCGTCAATTAGTGTCTACGAGCAGTACTTC. This translates into CASSPSISVYEQYF.

J is TRBJ2-7 and V is TRBV5-1; perhaps TRBD2 as D (6 bases). CDR1 and CDR2 from the germline V gene are SGHRS and YFSETQ. This CDR3 is 15 amino acids long. Trimming took 0 bases from V and 0 from J, leaving 10 bases between them. The DNA for the CDR3 is TGCGCCAGCAGCTTGGCCGGGACTGGCTCCTACGAGCAGTACTTC. Encoded protein: CASSLAGTGSYEQYF.

This chain uses TRBV19 with TRBJ1-5; 8 bases map to TRBD1. Germline V lookup: CDR1 LNHDA, CDR2 SQIVND (reference sequence). Trimming removed 6 bases from V and 3 bases from J; junction bases left unmatched: 10. The CDR3 is 16 amino acids. As DNA, the CDR3 is TGTGCCAGTAGCCTCAACGGACAGGGCCCCAATCAGCCCCAGCATTTT. Its translation is CASSLNGQGPNQPQHF.

The chain joins TRBV19 to TRBJ2-7; TRBD2 might be the D (5 bases). Germline CDR1 reads LNHDA; CDR2 reads SQIVND (reference sequence). This CDR3 has 13 amino acids. V was clipped by 3 bases and J by 3 bases, with 9 bases between them. CDR3 nucleotides: TGTGCCAGTAGTATGAGGGCCGACTACGAGCAGTACTTC. It is translated as CASSMRADYEQYF.

The chain has TRBV19 and TRBJ1-5; 10 bases match TRBD1. The CDR3 runs 15 residues. The germline V gene has CDR1 LNHDA and CDR2 SQIVND (reference sequence). Trimming at V came to 6 bases and at J to 1 base, leaving 3 bases not matched to a gene. CDR3 coding DNA: TGTGCCAGTAGGACAGGGGGCGGGAGCAATCAGCCCCAGCATTTT. Amino acid sequence: CASRTGGGSNQPQHF.

The chain has TRBV24-1 and TRBJ2-7, with 7 bases fitting TRBD1. This CDR3 region has 15 residues. J lost 3 bases, V lost 4 bases, and 8 bases had no gene match. Germline-derived CDR1 and CDR2 are KGHDR and SFDVKD. CDR3 protein: CATSDATGFGYEQYF. CDR3 nucleotides: TGTGCCACCAGTGACGCGACAGGGTTCGGCTACGAGCAGTACTTC.

This chain uses TRBV7-8 with TRBJ2-3; 7 bases fit TRBD1. Trimming cost V 5 bases and J 2 bases; bases outside gene matches: 4. The germline V gene encodes CDR1 SGHVS and CDR2 FQNEAQ. The CDR3 spans 14 residues. CDR3 loop: CASSAGQATDTQYF. The CDR3 DNA is TGTGCCAGCAGCGCCGGACAGGCCACAGATACGCAGTATTTT. Combining the CDR3 with reference TRBV7-8 and TRBJ2-3 gives the whole variable domain GAGVSQSPRYKVAKRGQDVALRCDPISGHVSLFWYQQALGQGPEFLTYFQNEAQLDKSGLPSDRFFAERPEGSVSTLKIQRTQQEDSAVYLCASSAGQATDTQYFGPGTRLTVL.

As concerns this clone: One end of the junction does not line up with germline, which may come from a read error. J is TRBJ2-1 and V is TRBV2, with D possibly called TRBD1 or TRBD2 (6 bases each). The CDR3 is made up of 15 amino acids. The germline CDR1 and CDR2 sequences are SNHLY and FYNNEI. The CDR3 protein is CASSEDRIGGVEQFF. CDR3 nucleotide sequence: TGTGCCAGCAGCGAAGACAGGATCGGGGGTGTTGAGCAGTTCTTC.

DNA of the CDR3: TGTGCCAGCTCGCGACAGGGCGGGAACACTGAAGCTTTCTTT. Amino acid sequence: CASSRQGGNTEAFF. The rearrangement joins TRBV5-5 to TRBJ1-1, with 7 bases aligning to TRBD1. CDR1 is SGHKS and CDR2 is YYEKEE in the germline V gene (reference sequence). With 7 bases clipped from V and 1 base from J, the junction kept 7 bases outside the gene matches. This CDR3 is built from 14 residues.

The chain has TRBV2 and TRBJ2-7, with a tentative D call TRBD2 (6 bases). Germline V gene sequence: CDR1 SNHLY, CDR2 FYNNEI. The CDR3 sequence is 14 residues long. V lost 8 bases to trimming and J lost 7 bases, with 21 bases between them. CDR3 nucleotides: TGTGCCAGCCAGCCGGACGGGACTCGTGGTGAGCAGTACTTC. Residues: CASQPDGTRGEQYF.

The chain joins TRBV5-4 to TRBJ1-1, with D perhaps TRBD1 (6 bases). The V gene's germline CDR1 is SGHNT and CDR2 YYREEE (reference sequence). Trimming removed 1 base at V and 1 base at J, with 8 bases between. The CDR3 loop spans 14 amino acids. Written as DNA, the CDR3 is TGTGCCAGCAGCTTGAAACAGGGGAACACTGAAGCTTTCTTT. Amino acids: CASSLKQGNTEAFF.

CDR3 sequence: CASRLQGDTEAFF. Written as DNA, the CDR3 is TGTGCCAGCAGACTTCAGGGGGACACTGAAGCTTTCTTT. This chain joins TRBV6-5 and TRBJ1-1; the match to TRBD1 covers 7 bases. Germline V lookup: CDR1 MNHEY, CDR2 SVGAGI. The trim removed 6 bases at V and 3 bases at J, leaving 4 bases unmatched. The length of the CDR3 is 13 residues.

This clone turned up a few times. The genes are TRBV15 and TRBJ2-5, with unresolved D. Per the germline V gene, CDR1 is LNHNV and CDR2 is YYDKDF (reference sequence). The germline V and J ends were trimmed by 1 base and 6 bases, with 9 bases remaining between them. CDR3 length: 13 residues. CDR3 in amino acids: CATSRGSLQTQYF. The CDR3 DNA follows: TGTGCCACCAGCAGAGGGTCCCTACAGACCCAGTACTTC.

The chain carries TRBV19 and TRBJ1-1; 8 nucleotides match TRBD1. Germline values: CDR1 LNHDA, CDR2 SQIVND (reference sequence). J lost 3 bases, V lost 7 bases, and 7 bases had no gene match. The CDR3 contains 14 residues. CDR3 in amino acids: CASKWTGIDTEAFF. Here the CDR3 DNA reads TGTGCCAGTAAGTGGACAGGGATCGACACTGAAGCTTTCTTT.

The chain combines TRBV7-9 with TRBJ2-3; 15 nucleotides line up with TRBD2. V trimming: 5 bases; J trimming: 7 bases; junction bases outside the gene matches: 4. The CDR3 is 15 amino acids. Germline CDR1 and CDR2: SEHNR and FQNEAQ (reference sequence). For the CDR3, the DNA is TGTGCCAGCAGCCCCGGGACTAGCGGGGGGAATACGCAGTATTTT. This gives the protein CASSPGTSGGNTQYF.